This TCR beta chain was sequenced during a study of T cells in tumors after PD-1 blockade. About the research overall: Treatment was either pembrolizumab 200 mg every 3 weeks or cemiplimab 350 mg every 2 weeks. On average, peripheral blood gave roughly 110,000 TCR templates and tens of thousands of unique clonotypes.

The CDR3 covers 15 residues. Trimming pared 3 bases from V and 4 bases from J, leaving 15 bases between. From germline, CDR1 is SGHTA and CDR2 FQGTGA. Clones were sequenced by immunoSEQ multiplex PCR, and TCRdb holds only the in-frame ones, with some missing. Of tens of thousands of clones detected, approximately 75% appear once; the ten largest clones hold roughly a sixth. This sequence originates from a human donor with basal cell carcinoma. The chain has TRBV7-3 and TRBJ1-2; D possibly corresponds to TRBD1 (6 bases). Sequencing used PBMCs, obtained before anti-PD-1 treatment. The CDR3 coding sequence is TGTGCCAGCAGCTTGCAACCGGGACAACTCTATGGCTACACCTTC. This translates into CASSLQPGQLYGYTF.